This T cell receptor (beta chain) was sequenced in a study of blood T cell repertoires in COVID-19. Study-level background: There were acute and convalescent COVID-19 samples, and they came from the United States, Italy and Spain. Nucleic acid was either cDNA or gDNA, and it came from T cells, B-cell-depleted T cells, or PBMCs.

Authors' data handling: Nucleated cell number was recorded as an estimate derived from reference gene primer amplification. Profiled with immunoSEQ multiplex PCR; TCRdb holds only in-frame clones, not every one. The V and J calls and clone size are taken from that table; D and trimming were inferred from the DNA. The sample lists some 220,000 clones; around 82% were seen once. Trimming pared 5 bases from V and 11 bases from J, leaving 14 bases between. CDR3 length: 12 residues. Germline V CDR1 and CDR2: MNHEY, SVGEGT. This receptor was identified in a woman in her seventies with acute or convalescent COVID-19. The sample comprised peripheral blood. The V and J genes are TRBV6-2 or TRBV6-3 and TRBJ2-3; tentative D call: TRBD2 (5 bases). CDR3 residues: CASSDYPRGQYF. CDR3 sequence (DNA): TGTGCCAGCAGTGACTATCCCCGAGGGCAGTATTTT.